These T cell receptor beta chains were read from a single sample in a study of blood T cell repertoires in COVID-19. The table came from immunoSEQ multiplex PCR; TCRdb's copy has only in-frame clones and leaves some out. The table records about 150,000 clones, 86% of them present only once. The sequencing input was PBMCs or T cells enriched from blood (not recorded which). The receptors originated from a man between 45 and 60 years old who had recovered from COVID-19. Each CDR3 is given with its conserved first and last residue. The D gene is left open where the match is weak.

>NA|TRBV4-1|TRBJ2-3
TGCGCCAGCAGCCAAGCACTAGCAGTTCCAGATACGCAGTATTTT
CASSQALAVPDTQYF
>NA|TRBV29-1|TRBJ1-2
TGCAGCTCCCTGGGTCGTGGGCTTTACGGCTACACCTTC
CSSLGRGLYGYTF
>NA|TRBV18|TRBJ1-4
TGTGCCAGCTCACCAAACCGGGGTAATGGTGAAAAACTGTTTTTT
CASSPNRGNGEKLFF
>NA|TRBV6-5|TRBJ2-7
TGTGCCAGCAGTCCAGACTACCCCGAAGCCGAGCAGTACTTC
CASSPDYPEAEQYF
>TRBD1|TRBV6-2/TRBV6-3|TRBJ1-5
TGTGCCAGCAGCCAAGCAGAGTACAGGGGAAGAGGGCAGCCCCAGCATTTT
CASSQAEYRGRGQPQHF
>NA|TRBV15|TRBJ1-2
TGTGCCACCCAACCCACGTCCGGCTATGGCTACACCTTC
CATQPTSGYGYTF
>TRBD2|TRBV10-1|TRBJ2-5
TGCGCCAGCAGTGTGTGGGCTAGCGGGATGAACCAAGAGACCCAGTACTTC
CASSVWASGMNQETQYF
>NA|TRBV9|TRBJ2-3
TGTGCCAGCAGCGTAGAGGTAGAAGGGGCAGATACGCAGTATTTT
CASSVEVEGADTQYF
>NA|TRBV19|TRBJ1-2
TGTGCCAGTAGTCCCAGGGGCCGCACTAACTATGGCTACACCTTC
CASSPRGRTNYGYTF
>TRBD1|TRBV24-1|TRBJ2-7
TGTGCCACCAGTGACAGGGACAGGGTAAACGAGCAGTACTTC
CATSDRDRVNEQYF
>TRBD1|TRBV14|TRBJ2-7
TGTGCCAGCAGCCAAGATCGGGGGACAGGGGTCAGATACGAGCAGTACTTC
CASSQDRGTGVRYEQYF
>NA|TRBV5-1|TRBJ2-6
TGCGCCAGCAGCTTGGGGACGGGGAGGGCCAACGTCCTGACTTTC
CASSLGTGRANVLTF
>NA|TRBV19|TRBJ2-2
TGTGCCAGTAAACCCCGTACGGAGAGGCGGACCGGGGAGCTGTTTTTT
CASKPRTERRTGELFF